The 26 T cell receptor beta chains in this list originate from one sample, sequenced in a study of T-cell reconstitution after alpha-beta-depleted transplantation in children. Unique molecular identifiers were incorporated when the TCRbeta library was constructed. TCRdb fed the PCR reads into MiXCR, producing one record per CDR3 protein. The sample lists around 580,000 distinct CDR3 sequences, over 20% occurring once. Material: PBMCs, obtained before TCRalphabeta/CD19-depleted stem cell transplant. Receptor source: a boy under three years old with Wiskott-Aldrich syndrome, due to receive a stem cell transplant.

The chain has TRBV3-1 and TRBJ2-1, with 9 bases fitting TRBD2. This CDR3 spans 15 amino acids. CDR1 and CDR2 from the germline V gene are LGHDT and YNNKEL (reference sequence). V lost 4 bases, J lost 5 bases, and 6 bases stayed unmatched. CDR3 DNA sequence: TGTGCCAGCAGCCGGGGACTAGCAGCCAACAATGAGCAGTTCTTC. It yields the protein CASSRGLAANNEQFF.

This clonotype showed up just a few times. The CDR3 loop is CASSWLPGELFF. The CDR3 bases are TGTGCCAGCAGTTGGCTCCCCGGGGAGCTGTTTTTT. The rearrangement joins TRBV28 to TRBJ2-2; D is unresolved. Trimming took off 4 bases at V and 6 bases at J, with 6 bases between the two ends. This CDR3 is built from 12 residues. From germline, CDR1 is MDHEN and CDR2 SYDVKM.

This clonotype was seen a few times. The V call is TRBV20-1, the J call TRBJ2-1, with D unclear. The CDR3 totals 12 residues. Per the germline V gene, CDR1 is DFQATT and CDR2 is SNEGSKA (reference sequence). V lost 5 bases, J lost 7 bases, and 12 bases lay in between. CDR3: CSADNRVNEQFF. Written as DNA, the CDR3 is TGCAGTGCTGATAACCGGGTGAATGAGCAGTTCTTC.

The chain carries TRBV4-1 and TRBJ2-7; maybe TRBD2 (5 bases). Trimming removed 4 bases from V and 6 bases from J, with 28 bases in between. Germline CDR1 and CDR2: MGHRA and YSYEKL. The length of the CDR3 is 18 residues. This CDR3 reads CASSRSSAGSSPITEQYF. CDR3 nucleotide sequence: TGCGCCAGCAGCCGCTCTTCAGCCGGGTCTAGCCCTATTACCGAGCAGTACTTC.

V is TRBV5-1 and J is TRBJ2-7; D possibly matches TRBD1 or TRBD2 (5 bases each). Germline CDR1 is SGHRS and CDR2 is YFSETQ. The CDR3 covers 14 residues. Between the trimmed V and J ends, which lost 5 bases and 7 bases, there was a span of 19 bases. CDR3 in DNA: TGCGCCAGCAGAAGGGACCCTCGGTCGAGGGAGCAGTACTTC. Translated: CASRRDPRSREQYF.

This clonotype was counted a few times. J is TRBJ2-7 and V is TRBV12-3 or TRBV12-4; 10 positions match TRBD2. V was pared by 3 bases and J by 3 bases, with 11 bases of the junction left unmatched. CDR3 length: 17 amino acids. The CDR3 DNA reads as TGTGCCAGCAGTTTGGGGCTAGCGGGAGTCCTTCACTACGAGCAGTACTTC. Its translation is CASSLGLAGVLHYEQYF.

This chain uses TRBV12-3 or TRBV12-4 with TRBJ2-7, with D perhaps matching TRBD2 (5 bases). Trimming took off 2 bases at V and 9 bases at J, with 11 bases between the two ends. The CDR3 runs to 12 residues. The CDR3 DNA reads TGTGCCAGCAGTTTAAGTCTAGGGAGGCAGTACTTC. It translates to CASSLSLGRQYF.

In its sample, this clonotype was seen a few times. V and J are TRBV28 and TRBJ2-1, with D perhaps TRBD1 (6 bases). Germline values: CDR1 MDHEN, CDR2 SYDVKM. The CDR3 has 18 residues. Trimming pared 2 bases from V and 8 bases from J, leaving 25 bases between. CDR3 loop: CASSLQGGMVARLDEQFF. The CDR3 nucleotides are TGTGCCAGCAGTTTACAAGGGGGTATGGTAGCCCGATTAGATGAGCAGTTCTTC.

The CDR3 DNA reads as TGTGCCACCAGTGTTCGGACTAGCGGGAGGGCAGTCCACGAGCAGTACTTC. This sequence encodes CATSVRTSGRAVHEQYF. V gene TRBV24-1 combines with J gene TRBJ2-7; 15 bases align to TRBD2. Germline lookup yields CDR1 KGHDR and CDR2 SFDVKD. The CDR3 is 17 amino acids. J was trimmed by 5 bases and V by 5 bases; bases with no gene match: 9.

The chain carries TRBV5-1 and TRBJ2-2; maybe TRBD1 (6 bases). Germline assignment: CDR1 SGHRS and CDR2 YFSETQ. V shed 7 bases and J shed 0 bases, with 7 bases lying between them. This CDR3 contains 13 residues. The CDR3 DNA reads TGCGCCAGCGGGGGCCCGAACACCGGGGAGCTGTTTTTT. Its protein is CASGGPNTGELFF. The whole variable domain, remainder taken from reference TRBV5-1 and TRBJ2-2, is KAGVTQTPRYLIKTRGQQVTLSCSPISGHRSVSWYQQTPGQGLQFLFEYFSETQRNKGNFPGRFSGRQFSNSRSEMNVSTLELGDSALYLCASGGPNTGELFFGEGSRLTVL.

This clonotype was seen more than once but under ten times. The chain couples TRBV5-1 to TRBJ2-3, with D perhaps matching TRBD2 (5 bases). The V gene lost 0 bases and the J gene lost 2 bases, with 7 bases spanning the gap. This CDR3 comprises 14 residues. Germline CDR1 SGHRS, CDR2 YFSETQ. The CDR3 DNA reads TGCGCCAGCAGCTTGGCAGCGGTCACAGATACGCAGTATTTT. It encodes CASSLAAVTDTQYF.

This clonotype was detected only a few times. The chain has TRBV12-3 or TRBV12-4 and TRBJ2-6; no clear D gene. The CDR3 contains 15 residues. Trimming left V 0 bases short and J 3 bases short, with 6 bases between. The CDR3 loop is CASSLAVGGANVLTF. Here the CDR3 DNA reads TGTGCCAGCAGTTTAGCGGTCGGTGGGGCCAACGTCCTGACTTTC.

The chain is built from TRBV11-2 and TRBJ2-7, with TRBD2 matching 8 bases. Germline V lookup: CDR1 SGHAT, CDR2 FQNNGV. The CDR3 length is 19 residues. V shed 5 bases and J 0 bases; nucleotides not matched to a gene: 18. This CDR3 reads CASSPLLGTWREASYEQYF. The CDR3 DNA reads TGTGCCAGCAGCCCCCTCTTAGGGACTTGGCGGGAGGCCTCCTACGAGCAGTACTTC.

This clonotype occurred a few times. The CDR3 DNA follows: TGTGCCAGCGAGCGCCCTTGGGGGAGGGACTCCTACGAGCAGTACTTC. Residues: CASERPWGRDSYEQYF. The chain has TRBV28 and TRBJ2-7; TRBD2 agrees at 7 bases. The CDR3 is 16 residues long. Looked up from germline, CDR1 is MDHEN and CDR2 is SYDVKM. Trimming cost V 8 bases and J 0 bases; bases outside gene matches: 13.

CDR3 nucleotides: TGTGCCAGCAGCCCCAGAGTGACGGGCCAAGAGACCCAGTACTTC. It translates to CASSPRVTGQETQYF. The V call is TRBV7-9, the J call TRBJ2-5; D is ambiguous. The CDR3 length is 15 residues. Germline-derived CDR1 and CDR2 are SEHNR and FQNEAQ (reference sequence). Deletions cut 5 bases from V and 1 base from J, with 14 bases between.

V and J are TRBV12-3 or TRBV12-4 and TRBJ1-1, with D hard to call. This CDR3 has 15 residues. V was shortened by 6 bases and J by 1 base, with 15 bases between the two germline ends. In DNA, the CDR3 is TGTGCCAGCAGGGGGTCAGCAAACTCGAACACTGAAGCTTTCTTT. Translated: CASRGSANSNTEAFF.

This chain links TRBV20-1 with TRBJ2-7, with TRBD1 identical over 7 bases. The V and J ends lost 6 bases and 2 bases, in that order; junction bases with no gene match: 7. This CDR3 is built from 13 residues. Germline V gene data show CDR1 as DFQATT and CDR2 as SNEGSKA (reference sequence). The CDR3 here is CSARQGTAYEQYF. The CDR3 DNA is TGCAGTGCCAGGCAAGGGACAGCCTACGAGCAGTACTTC.

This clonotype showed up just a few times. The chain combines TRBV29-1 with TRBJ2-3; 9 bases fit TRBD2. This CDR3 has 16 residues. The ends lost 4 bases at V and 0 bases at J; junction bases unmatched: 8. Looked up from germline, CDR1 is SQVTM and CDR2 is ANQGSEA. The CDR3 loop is CSVVLYGTSSTDTQYF. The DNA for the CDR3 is TGCAGCGTTGTTCTTTATGGGACTAGCAGCACAGATACGCAGTATTTT.

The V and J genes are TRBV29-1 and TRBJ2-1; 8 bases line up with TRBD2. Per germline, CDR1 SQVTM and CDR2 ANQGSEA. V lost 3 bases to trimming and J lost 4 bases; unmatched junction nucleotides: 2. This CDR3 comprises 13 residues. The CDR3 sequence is CSVDASGYNEQFF. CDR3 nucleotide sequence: TGCAGCGTTGACGCTAGCGGGTACAATGAGCAGTTCTTC.

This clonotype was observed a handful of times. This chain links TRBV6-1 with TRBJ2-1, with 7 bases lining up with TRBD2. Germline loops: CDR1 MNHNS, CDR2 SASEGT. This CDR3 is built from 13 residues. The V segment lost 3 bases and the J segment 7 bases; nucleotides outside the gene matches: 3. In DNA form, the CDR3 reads TGTGCCAGCAGTGATCGCGGGAGAAATGAGCAGTTCTTC. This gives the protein CASSDRGRNEQFF.

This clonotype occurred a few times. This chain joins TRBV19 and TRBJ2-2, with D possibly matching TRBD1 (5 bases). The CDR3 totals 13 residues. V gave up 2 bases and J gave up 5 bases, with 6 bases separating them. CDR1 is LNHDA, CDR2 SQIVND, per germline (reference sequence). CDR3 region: CASSISGTGELFF. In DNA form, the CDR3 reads TGTGCCAGTAGTATATCAGGGACCGGGGAGCTGTTTTTT. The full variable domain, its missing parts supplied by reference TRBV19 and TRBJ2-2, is DGGITQSPKYLFRKEGQNVTLSCEQNLNHDAMYWYRQDPGQGLRLIYYSQIVNDFQKGDIAEGYSVSREKKESFPLTVTSAQKNPTAFYLCASSISGTGELFFGEGSRLTVL.

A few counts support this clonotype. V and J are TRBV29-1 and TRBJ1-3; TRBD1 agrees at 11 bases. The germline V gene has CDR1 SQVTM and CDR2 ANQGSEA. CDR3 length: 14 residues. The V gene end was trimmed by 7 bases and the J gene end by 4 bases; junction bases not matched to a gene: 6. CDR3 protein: CSAGTGGNGNTIYF. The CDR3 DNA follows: TGCAGCGCCGGGACAGGGGGGAACGGAAACACCATATATTTT.

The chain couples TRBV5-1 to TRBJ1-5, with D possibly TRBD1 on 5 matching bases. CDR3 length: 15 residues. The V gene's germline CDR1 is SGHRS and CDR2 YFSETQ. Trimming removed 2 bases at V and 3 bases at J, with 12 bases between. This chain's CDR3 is CASSFLSGPNQPQHF. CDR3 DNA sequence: TGCGCCAGCAGCTTCTTGTCAGGGCCCAATCAGCCCCAGCATTTT.

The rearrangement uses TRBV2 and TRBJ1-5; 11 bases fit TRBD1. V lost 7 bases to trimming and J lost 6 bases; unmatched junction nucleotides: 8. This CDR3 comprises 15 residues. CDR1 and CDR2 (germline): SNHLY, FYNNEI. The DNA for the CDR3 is TGTGCCAGCACTCCGGGACAGGGGGTCATTCAGCCCCAGCATTTT. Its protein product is CASTPGQGVIQPQHF.

In nucleotides, the CDR3 is TGTGCCAGCAGCGTACAACCGGCGGGAGGACAAGAGACCCAGTACTTC. The encoded protein is CASSVQPAGGQETQYF. V and J are TRBV9 and TRBJ2-5; 8 bases map to TRBD2. Germline values: CDR1 SGDLS, CDR2 YYNGEE. The CDR3 length is 16 residues. Trimming cost V 1 base and J 2 bases; bases outside gene matches: 7.

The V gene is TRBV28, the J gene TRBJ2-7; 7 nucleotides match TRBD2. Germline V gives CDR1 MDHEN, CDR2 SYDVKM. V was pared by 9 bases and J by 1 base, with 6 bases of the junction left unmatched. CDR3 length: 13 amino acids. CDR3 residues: CASHGRRSYEQYF. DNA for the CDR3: TGTGCCAGTCACGGGAGGAGATCCTACGAGCAGTACTTC.